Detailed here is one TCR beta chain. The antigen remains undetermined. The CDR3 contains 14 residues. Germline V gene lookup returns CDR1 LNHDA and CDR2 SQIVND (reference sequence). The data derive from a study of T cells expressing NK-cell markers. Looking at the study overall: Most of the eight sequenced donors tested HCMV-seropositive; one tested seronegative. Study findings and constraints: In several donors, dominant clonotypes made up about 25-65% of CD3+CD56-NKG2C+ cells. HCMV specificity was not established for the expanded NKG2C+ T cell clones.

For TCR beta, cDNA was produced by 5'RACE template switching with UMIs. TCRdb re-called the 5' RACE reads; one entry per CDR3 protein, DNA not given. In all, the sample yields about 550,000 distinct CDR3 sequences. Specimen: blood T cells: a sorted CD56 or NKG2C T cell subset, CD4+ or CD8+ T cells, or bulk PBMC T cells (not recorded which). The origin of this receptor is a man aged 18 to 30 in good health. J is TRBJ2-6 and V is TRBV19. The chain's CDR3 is CASVTWSGANVLTF.